The entry below describes one TCR delta chain. This clone counts as large (0.1 to 1%). The target of this receptor is not known. One base away there is no much larger clone; base qualities are not given. At the DNA level, this CDR3 is encoded by other sequences in the same sample as well. This entry comes from a study of Vγ9Vδ2 T cells in congenital toxoplasmosis (dated by TCRdb to the early 2020s). With respect to the entire study: The diagnosis of congenital toxoplasmosis relied on IgG, IgM and IgA serology, Western blot and an in-house interferon-gamma release assay. In this study, researchers looked at the gamma and delta chain CDR3 repertoires of sorted blood gammadelta T cells, comparing infants congenitally infected with T. gondii against uninfected infants. Sequencing of the repertoires was done on samples from infants at two time points: 2 months after birth and 1 year of age. At 2 months, TCR sequencing included roughly 5 infected and approximately eleven uninfected infants, while at 1 year the sequenced group was 3 infected and 4 uninfected infants.

Template-switch reverse transcription with SuperScript II was used to generate cDNA, with TRGC- and TRDC-specific primers combined in a single tube. The TRGC primer was designed to bind both the TRGC1 and TRGC2 constant genes. TRG and TRD amplification used the KAPA Real-Time Library Amplification Kit, with AMPure XP bead purification between steps. Index PCR with the Nextera XT Index Kit was used to add Illumina sequencing adapters. An Illumina MiSeq running the V2 300 kit was used to sequence the TRG and TRD amplicons, producing 150 bp paired-end reads. As for how the authors treated the data: Before any further analysis, FastQC version 0.11.8 was used to check read quality. Reads were aligned to GenBank TRG or TRD reference genes, and CDR3 sequences were built with MiXCR version 3.0.3. Default MiXCR settings were used with one exception: TRDD gene segments were assembled from 3 consecutive nucleotides instead of 5. N additions, CDR3 length, J segment length and clonotype sharing between samples were calculated with VDJtools version 1.2.1. CDR3 sequences that were out of frame or contained stop codons were left out of the analysis. Infant repertoires were assessed for overlap with previously published fetal, cord blood and adult blood Vgamma9Vdelta2 repertoires. The public reads were reprocessed by TCRdb using CATT, and rows of matching DNA were later combined. What appears here as the V and J calls and clone size reflects TCRdb's work, not the paper's. Recorded for this sample are about 890 delta-chain clones; roughly a fifth of them occurred a single time. The top ten clones comprise about a sixth of the sample.

The same treatment, consisting of spiramycin and/or pyrimethamine plus sulfadiazine plus folinic acid, was given to the mothers of both infected and uninfected infants. Every infant, whether infected or uninfected, was delivered at term after more than 37 weeks of gestation. Around 0.9 mL of blood was processed into PBMCs by Lymphoprep gradient centrifugation, then cryopreserved in liquid nitrogen and shipped to Belgium. Thawed PBMCs were labeled with Zombie NIR viability dye and stained with CD3, TCR gammadelta, Vgamma9 and Vdelta2 antibodies. Sorting of CD3+ TCRgammadelta+ T cells was performed on a FACSAria III, reaching a mean purity of about 98%. The RNeasy Micro Kit was used to isolate RNA from approximately 9,500 sorted gammadelta T cells per sample. Each infant was born to a mother who had been enrolled with a primary T. gondii infection during pregnancy. Infant peripheral blood was collected at an outpatient microbiology and virology center in Pavia, Italy.

Results and caveats for the whole study, not just this receptor: Both infected and uninfected infants showed a high prevalence of a public TRGV9 clonotype. Two months was the earliest age with enough suitable sample material for TCR repertoire analysis, so newborn repertoires were not sequenced. Among roughly 2-month-old infants, germline-encoded fetal-type TRDV2 CDR3 sequences seemed to show up more often in infected than in uninfected infants, which suggests an in utero expansion footprint. At 1 year of age, repertoire differences between infected and uninfected infants were less clear than at 2 months. At 2 months, TRGV9 and TRDV2 CDR3s of infected infants appeared to carry fewer N additions than uninfected infants, especially TRDV2-TRDJ1 sequences.

The CDR3 covers 16 residues, taking in both the cysteine and the phenylalanine. The read is trimmed to its CDR3 DNA, 48 bases read in frame from base 1. According to the germline V gene, CDR1 reads GEAIGNYY and CDR2 reads EKD. The germline V end is reduced by 3 bases and the J end by 0 bases; junction bases left unmatched: 4. The chain is made from TRDV2 and TRDJ1, with 12 junctional bases fitting TRDD3. This receptor was identified in a child under 10 years old born to a mother with Toxoplasma gondii infection during pregnancy, either congenitally infected or uninfected (not recorded which). The sample taken for sequencing was gamma-delta T cells from blood. DNA sequence: TGTGCCTGTGACCTCCTGGGGGATACGTACACCGATAAACTCATCTTT. This codes for CACDLLGDTYTDKLIF.